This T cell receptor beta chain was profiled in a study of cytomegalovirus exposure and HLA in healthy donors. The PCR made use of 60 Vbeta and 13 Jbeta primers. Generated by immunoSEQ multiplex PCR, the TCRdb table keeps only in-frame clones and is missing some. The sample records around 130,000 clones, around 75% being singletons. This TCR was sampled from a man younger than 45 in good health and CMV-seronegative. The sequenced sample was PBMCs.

The CDR3: CASSPQGANTEAFF. CDR3 DNA: TGTGCCAGCTCACCTCAGGGGGCGAACACTGAAGCTTTCTTT. The chain links TRBV18 to TRBJ1-1; 8 bases fit TRBD1. The CDR3 contains 14 residues. Germline loops: CDR1 KGHSH, CDR2 LQKENI. V was clipped by 3 bases and J by 1 base; unmatched bases: 1.